What follows are 22 T cell receptor beta chains derived from one specimen sequenced in a study of T cell responses to AZD1222 COVID-19 vaccine. The assay was immunoSEQ multiplex PCR, and TCRdb's table has in-frame clones only and misses some. The profile covers 95,000 to 150,000 clones, with 80% to 90% appearing a single time and over 9.5% taken by the ten largest. The sample consisted of peripheral blood, taken on day 0 of AZD1222 vaccination. The receptors were sampled from an adult in good health.

V is TRBV7-2 and J is TRBJ1-2; D remains unclear. Germline V lookup: CDR1 SGHTA, CDR2 FQGNSA. The CDR3 spans 13 residues. Trimming left V 1 base short and J 8 bases short, with 11 bases between. CDR3 amino acids: CASSLDRRGGYTF. The DNA for the CDR3 is TGTGCCAGCAGCTTAGATCGTCGGGGAGGCTACACCTTC.

The chain is built from TRBV5-1 and TRBJ1-1; 10 positions agree with TRBD1. V shed 4 bases, J shed 11 bases, and the junction held 8 bases outside the gene matches. CDR3 length: 13 residues. CDR1 and CDR2 (germline): SGHRS, YFSETQ. The CDR3 reads CASSTGQGMGAFF. CDR3 DNA sequence: TGCGCCAGCAGCACGGGACAGGGGATGGGGGCTTTCTTT.

The chain uses TRBV6-5 and TRBJ2-7; D remains unclear. V was trimmed by 0 bases and J by 3 bases, leaving 15 bases between them. Germline V gene lookup returns CDR1 MNHEY and CDR2 SVGAGI. CDR3 length: 16 residues. The CDR3 reads CASSYSSFDVNYEQYF. DNA of the CDR3: TGTGCCAGCAGTTACTCGAGTTTTGACGTCAACTACGAGCAGTACTTC.

The chain links TRBV2 to TRBJ1-3; 7 bases are a match to TRBD1. CDR3 size: 13 residues. Trimming removed 4 bases from V and 3 bases from J; junction bases left unmatched: 0. Germline lookup yields CDR1 SNHLY and CDR2 FYNNEI. CDR3 protein: CASSGDSGNTIYF. The CDR3 coding sequence is TGTGCCAGCAGTGGGGACAGTGGAAACACCATATATTTT. The full variable domain, in which reference TRBV2 and TRBJ1-3 provide the parts outside the CDR3, is EPEVTQTPSHQVTQMGQEVILRCVPISNHLYFYWYRQILGQKVEFLVSFYNNEISEKSEIFDDQFSVERPDGSNFTLKIRSTKLEDSAMYFCASSGDSGNTIYFGEGSWLTVV.

This clone was detected once. This rearrangement joins TRBV7-8 to TRBJ2-7, with 11 bases identical to TRBD2. The CDR3 consists of 16 residues. Germline CDR1 is SGHVS and CDR2 is FQNEAQ. J gave up 2 bases and V 5 bases, and 8 bases lay outside the gene matches. CDR3 residues: CASSPYGTSGPYEQYF. The CDR3 DNA sequence: TGTGCCAGCAGCCCCTATGGGACTAGCGGACCCTACGAGCAGTACTTC.

The chain joins TRBV5-1 to TRBJ2-1; 9 nucleotides agree with TRBD2. The CDR3 contains 19 residues. V was clipped by 4 bases and J by 0 bases; unmatched bases: 14. Germline loops: CDR1 SGHRS, CDR2 YFSETQ. The CDR3 loop reads CASSPTPLAGSFSYNEQFF. The CDR3 DNA follows: TGCGCCAGCAGCCCGACCCCACTAGCGGGCTCATTCTCCTACAATGAGCAGTTCTTC.

The J gene is TRBJ1-5, the V gene TRBV28, with 8 positions matching TRBD1. This CDR3 contains 15 residues. J lost 4 bases, V lost 6 bases, and 8 bases had no gene match. Germline V gene sequence: CDR1 MDHEN, CDR2 SYDVKM. The chain's CDR3 is CASSKPGGLNQPQHF. For the CDR3, the DNA is TGTGCCAGCAGCAAACCAGGGGGCTTGAATCAGCCCCAGCATTTT.

The chain links TRBV10-3 to TRBJ2-1; tentatively, D is TRBD1 (5 bases). Germline V CDR1 and CDR2: ENHRY, SYGVKD. V was clipped by 7 bases and J by 5 bases, with 15 bases between them. The CDR3 sequence is 14 residues long. The CDR3 DNA reads as TGTGCCATCAAGGGGTTCCTAGGAAACAATGAGCAGTTCTTC. Protein product: CAIKGFLGNNEQFF.

The V call is TRBV13, the J call TRBJ2-7, with 13 bases that match TRBD2. The CDR3 consists of 20 residues. Looked up from germline, CDR1 is PRHDT and CDR2 is FYEKMQ (reference sequence). The J segment lost 3 bases and the V segment lost 5 bases, leaving 19 bases of the junction unmatched. The CDR3: CASSKYRRTSGRSTSYEQYF. The CDR3, as DNA: TGTGCCAGCAGCAAATACCGCAGGACTAGCGGGAGATCGACGAGCTACGAGCAGTACTTC.

V gene TRBV9 combines with J gene TRBJ1-1, with TRBD1 matching 7 bases. The CDR3 loop spans 15 amino acids. V dropped 4 bases and J dropped 3; count of bases not matched to a gene: 9. Germline V gene data show CDR1 as SGDLS and CDR2 as YYNGEE. The CDR3 loop is CASSLQGGSYTEAFF. In nucleotides, the CDR3 is TGTGCCAGCAGCCTGCAGGGGGGGTCGTACACTGAAGCTTTCTTT.

This chain joins TRBV6-2 or TRBV6-3 and TRBJ1-6; D is unresolved. CDR1 MNHEY and CDR2 SVGEGT come from the germline V gene. The CDR3 has 16 amino acids. Trimming shortened V by 5 bases and J by 9 bases, and 20 bases separated the two germline ends. CDR3 protein: CASSALVRRPGSPLHF. The CDR3 DNA sequence: TGTGCCAGCAGTGCTCTCGTCAGACGACCAGGTTCACCCCTCCACTTT.

V and J are TRBV5-1 and TRBJ2-5, with TRBD2 as a possible D gene (6 bases). This CDR3 comprises 13 residues. V shed 5 bases and J shed 3 bases, with 11 bases lying between them. Germline V gene data show CDR1 as SGHRS and CDR2 as YFSETQ. The CDR3 DNA reads TGCGCCAGCAGAGAAGGCGGGGAAGAGACCCAGTACTTC. Translated, it gives CASREGGEETQYF.

This clone was detected only once. The CDR3 region is CSASARRGVQETQYF. Here the CDR3 DNA reads TGCAGCGCTTCTGCTAGGCGGGGGGTACAAGAGACCCAGTACTTC. The gene calls are TRBV29-1 and TRBJ2-5; TRBD2 agrees at 8 bases. The junction had 12 bases not matched to a gene; V was cut back by 7 bases and J by 2 bases. The CDR3 contains 15 residues. Germline assignment: CDR1 SQVTM and CDR2 ANQGSEA. Full variable domain (remainder filled in from reference TRBV29-1 and TRBJ2-5): SAVISQKPSRDICQRGTSLTIQCQVDSQVTMMFWYRQQPGQSLTLIATANQGSEATYESGFVIDKFPISRPNLTFSTLTVSNMSPEDSSIYLCSASARRGVQETQYFGPGTRLLVL.

The chain uses TRBV7-3 and TRBJ2-3, with 10 bases lining up with TRBD2. The junction had 4 bases not matched to a gene; V was cut back by 3 bases and J by 4 bases. Germline V CDR1 and CDR2: SGHTA, FQGTGA. The CDR3 spans 15 residues. The CDR3 spells CASSLRSGRADTQYF. As DNA, the CDR3 is TGTGCCAGCAGCTTGAGAAGCGGGAGGGCAGATACGCAGTATTTT.

About this clone itself: The same CDR3 is also encoded by other DNA sequences in this sample. The chain combines TRBV7-2 with TRBJ2-3; unclear D gene. CDR1 and CDR2 (germline): SGHTA, FQGNSA. There are 12 residues in the CDR3. V lost 2 bases to trimming and J lost 6 bases, with 6 bases between them. CDR3 in amino acids: CASSLRPDTQYF. The CDR3, as DNA: TGTGCCAGCAGCTTACGCCCGGATACGCAGTATTTT.

The chain employs TRBV7-6 and TRBJ2-1; D is undetermined. The germline V gene encodes CDR1 SGHVS and CDR2 FNYEAQ. V lost 1 base, J lost 2 bases, and 3 bases lay in between. The CDR3 runs 13 residues. The CDR3 bases are TGTGCCAGCAGCTTAGGCGCCTACAATGAGCAGTTCTTC. Translated: CASSLGAYNEQFF.

This chain connects TRBV29-1 to TRBJ2-7, with a possible D match to TRBD1 (6 bases). The germline V and J ends were trimmed by 3 bases and 0 bases, with 9 bases remaining between them. The germline V gene encodes CDR1 SQVTM and CDR2 ANQGSEA. The length of the CDR3 is 13 residues. CDR3 sequence: CSVDRDNSYEQYF. The DNA for the CDR3 is TGCAGCGTTGACCGGGACAACTCCTACGAGCAGTACTTC.

V and J are TRBV27 and TRBJ1-2, with D hard to call. V lost 6 bases, J lost 8 bases, and 13 bases lay in between. Germline-derived CDR1 and CDR2 are MNHEY and SMNVEV (reference sequence). CDR3 size: 12 residues. The CDR3 loop reads CASRDPGRGYTF. Here the CDR3 DNA reads TGTGCCAGCAGGGACCCGGGCCGGGGCTACACCTTC.

A single count supports this clone. Written as DNA, the CDR3 is TGTGCCAGCCAGACGGGTTCCTATGGCTACACCTTC. It yields the protein CASQTGSYGYTF. The V gene is TRBV6-6, the J gene TRBJ1-2; the D is unclear. This CDR3 comprises 12 residues. Trimming removed 8 bases from V and 4 bases from J, with 11 bases in between. Germline V gene sequence: CDR1 MNHNY, CDR2 SVGAGI (reference sequence).

The chain couples TRBV5-4 to TRBJ1-4, with 9 bases identical to TRBD1. J gave up 2 bases and V 3 bases, and 2 bases lay outside the gene matches. The germline V gene has CDR1 SGHNT and CDR2 YYREEE (reference sequence). There are 15 residues in the CDR3. CDR3 region: CASSSTGGTNEKLFF. As DNA, the CDR3 is TGTGCCAGCAGCTCCACAGGGGGCACTAATGAAAAACTGTTTTTT.

The chain uses TRBV19 and TRBJ1-1; no clear D gene. The CDR3 covers 17 residues. Germline CDR1 is LNHDA and CDR2 is SQIVND (reference sequence). V was pared by 0 bases and J by 1 base, with 15 bases between. The CDR3 sequence: CASSIDLFRTANTEAFF. The CDR3 bases are TGTGCCAGTAGTATAGATCTATTCCGGACCGCGAACACTGAAGCTTTCTTT.

The genes are TRBV19 and TRBJ1-1; no reliable D call. CDR3 length equals 13 residues. Germline V gene lookup returns CDR1 LNHDA and CDR2 SQIVND (reference sequence). The V gene lost 5 bases and the J gene lost 6 bases, with 13 bases spanning the gap. This CDR3 reads CASSPRRGAEAFF. The DNA of the CDR3 is TGTGCCAGTAGTCCCCGTAGAGGCGCTGAAGCTTTCTTT.